A single sample gave rise to the 26 T cell receptor beta chains below, sequenced in a study of blood T cells in healthy people across ages. PCR was performed a second time for roughly 7 to 11 cycles using a sample-barcoded 5' primer and a J-beta primer mix. TCRdb passed the 5' RACE reads through MiXCR, listing each CDR3 protein once. Seen here are 600,000 to 850,000 distinct CDR3 sequences, roughly 44% observed once, and the top ten hold about 20%. Sequencing was carried out using blood. Every receptor here comes from a woman aged 55-70 years in good health.

This clonotype has only a few counts. The V call is TRBV18, the J call TRBJ2-7, with a tentative D call TRBD1 (6 bases). Germline CDR1 is KGHSH and CDR2 is LQKENI. The CDR3 has 14 residues. The V and J ends lost 6 bases and 1 base respectively, with 13 bases between them. The CDR3 reads CASSQRQESYEQYF. CDR3 nucleotide sequence: TGTGCCAGCTCCCAAAGACAGGAGTCCTACGAGCAGTACTTC.

V gene TRBV5-1 combines with J gene TRBJ2-5; D unclear. Trimming took 1 base from V and 2 from J, leaving 9 bases between them. CDR3 size: 14 residues. In germline, CDR1 is SGHRS, CDR2 YFSETQ. The CDR3 here is CASSLNDGQETQYF. CDR3 nucleotide sequence: TGCGCCAGCAGCTTGAATGACGGTCAAGAGACCCAGTACTTC. The full variable domain, rest sourced from reference TRBV5-1 and TRBJ2-5, is KAGVTQTPRYLIKTRGQQVTLSCSPISGHRSVSWYQQTPGQGLQFLFEYFSETQRNKGNFPGRFSGRQFSNSRSEMNVSTLELGDSALYLCASSLNDGQETQYFGPGTRLLVL.

The gene calls are TRBV6-5 and TRBJ2-1; 8 bases are a match to TRBD1. V was pared by 4 bases and J by 0 bases, with 8 bases of the junction left unmatched. The CDR3 contains 17 residues. In germline, CDR1 is MNHEY, CDR2 SVGAGI. The CDR3 reads CASSSRRTGPSYNEQFF. Here the CDR3 DNA reads TGTGCCAGCAGTTCTAGGAGGACAGGGCCCTCCTACAATGAGCAGTTCTTC.

This clonotype was found once. CDR3 amino acids: CASSYDIYEQYF. In DNA, the CDR3 is TGTGCCAGCAGCTACGACATATACGAGCAGTACTTC. The rearrangement joins TRBV12-3 or TRBV12-4 to TRBJ2-7; D is uncertain. Trimming removed 6 bases at V and 4 bases at J, with 10 bases between. The CDR3 contains 12 residues.

The chain uses TRBV9 and TRBJ1-1, with D uncertain. Trimming pared 0 bases from V and 2 bases from J, leaving 17 bases between. This CDR3 has 17 amino acids. Germline V lookup: CDR1 SGDLS, CDR2 YYNGEE. The CDR3 loop reads CASSVEDKFFRNTEAFF. DNA for the CDR3: TGTGCCAGCAGCGTAGAAGACAAATTCTTCAGAAACACTGAAGCTTTCTTT.

This chain connects TRBV4-3 to TRBJ2-1; D may be TRBD2 (5 bases). Germline V gives CDR1 LGHNA, CDR2 YSLEER. V was cut by 3 bases and J by 0 bases, with 9 bases left in between. This CDR3 has 15 amino acids. CDR3 sequence: CASSHRGGSYNEQFF. In nucleotides, the CDR3 is TGCGCCAGCAGCCATCGAGGAGGCTCCTACAATGAGCAGTTCTTC.

The chain recombines TRBV18 with TRBJ1-1, with a tentative D call TRBD1 (5 bases). Trimming removed 3 bases at V and 2 bases at J, with 10 bases between. CDR3 length: 14 residues. Germline loops: CDR1 KGHSH, CDR2 LQKENI. CDR3 nucleotide sequence: TGTGCCAGCTCACCTGGGGGGATAAACACTGAAGCTTTCTTT. It encodes CASSPGGINTEAFF.

V usage is TRBV15 and J usage is TRBJ2-3; D is unresolved. Trimming took 0 bases from V and 4 from J, leaving 8 bases between them. The CDR3 runs to 14 residues. The germline V gene has CDR1 LNHNV and CDR2 YYDKDF (reference sequence). CDR3 sequence (DNA): TGTGCCACCAGCAGAGACCTAGTATCAGATACGCAGTATTTT. Translating gives CATSRDLVSDTQYF.

This clonotype was picked up a small number of times. The rearrangement joins TRBV18 to TRBJ1-2, with D perhaps TRBD1 (6 bases). The ends were cut back, 2 bases at V and 5 bases at J, with 9 bases in the middle. Germline-derived CDR1 and CDR2 are KGHSH and LQKENI. This CDR3 comprises 13 residues. The CDR3 bases are TGTGCCAGCTCACCAGAAGGGGGTTATGGCTACACCTTC. Protein product: CASSPEGGYGYTF.

The chain has TRBV12-3 or TRBV12-4 and TRBJ2-2; D is tentatively TRBD1 or TRBD2 (5 bases each). Trimming left V 7 bases short and J 6 bases short, with 15 bases between. This CDR3 spans 14 amino acids. The CDR3 protein is CASTSLRGAGELFF. Here the CDR3 DNA reads TGTGCCAGCACCTCCCTGAGGGGCGCCGGGGAGCTGTTTTTT.

To note about this clonotype: The junction departs from germline at one end; a sequencing error may be responsible. The CDR3 DNA reads as TGTACCAGCAGACATAGCATCAGCACAGATACGCAGTATTTT. It yields the protein CTSRHSISTDTQYF. V and J are TRBV12-3 or TRBV12-4 and TRBJ2-3; D ambiguous. CDR3 length: 14 amino acids.

In its sample, this clonotype was seen a few times. The CDR3 sequence: CASSRNQDGGQTQYF. CDR3 in DNA: TGTGCCAGCAGCCGAAATCAGGACGGGGGGCAGACCCAGTACTTC. The chain uses TRBV5-5 and TRBJ2-5, with D possibly TRBD2 on 7 matching bases. Looked up from germline, CDR1 is SGHKS and CDR2 is YYEKEE (reference sequence). There are 15 residues in the CDR3. V shed 4 bases and J shed 6 bases, with 19 bases lying between them.

Comments on this clonotype: A much larger clone differs by one base, so this may be a read error. The chain links TRBV19 to TRBJ2-5, with TRBD1 as a possible D gene (6 bases). CDR1 LNHDA and CDR2 SQIVND come from the germline V gene (reference sequence). CDR3 length: 14 residues. V was clipped by 3 bases and J by 11 bases, with 19 bases between them. The chain's CDR3 is CASSMPQGLNEQYF. The DNA for the CDR3 is TGTGCCAGTAGTATGCCCCAGGGGCTCAATGAGCAGTACTTC.

The chain links TRBV29-1 to TRBJ1-5, with D maybe TRBD1 (6 bases). CDR1 and CDR2 from the germline V gene are SQVTM and ANQGSEA. V was shortened by 5 bases and J by 8 bases, with 19 bases between the two germline ends. The CDR3 spans 14 residues. The CDR3 DNA reads TGCAGCGTTAGTGTGACGGGGGGCGATAAGCCCCAGCATTTT. It is translated as CSVSVTGGDKPQHF.

This clonotype was seen a few times. The chain carries TRBV7-2 and TRBJ2-1; 14 nucleotides match TRBD2. The CDR3 has 14 amino acids. V shed 6 bases, J shed 10 bases, and the junction held 5 bases outside the gene matches. Germline V gene lookup returns CDR1 SGHTA and CDR2 FQGNSA. DNA for the CDR3: TGTGCCAGCAGACGGACTAGCGGGGGGCCGGAGCAGTTCTTC. It specifies CASRRTSGGPEQFF.

The V gene is TRBV7-9, the J gene TRBJ2-7; 7 bases line up with TRBD2. Near its end, the DNA agrees better with TRBJ2-5, so the J call may be wrong. Germline V gives CDR1 SEHNR, CDR2 FQNEAQ (reference sequence). This CDR3 has 13 amino acids. The CDR3 nucleotides are TGTGCCAGCAGCCAAGCGGGGCAGGAGACCCAGTACTTC. Translation gives CASSQAGQETQYF.

CDR3 DNA sequence: TGTGCCAGCAGCCCGGGGACAGACACTGGAAACACCATATATTTT. It translates to CASSPGTDTGNTIYF. This chain links TRBV3-1 with TRBJ1-3; 7 bases are shared with TRBD1. The germline V gene encodes CDR1 LGHDT and CDR2 YNNKEL (reference sequence). Germline trimming cut 4 bases from V and 2 bases from J; bases unmatched to any gene: 5. CDR3 size: 15 residues. Drawing the rest from reference TRBV3-1 and TRBJ1-3, the complete variable domain is DTAVSQTPKYLVTQMGNDKSIKCEQNLGHDTMYWYKQDSKKFLKIMFSYNNKELIINETVPNRFSPKSPDKAHLNLHINSLELGDSAVYFCASSPGTDTGNTIYFGEGSWLTVV.

This clonotype was observed a few times. The rearrangement uses TRBV11-1 and TRBJ1-1; no reliable D call. Germline V gene sequence: CDR1 SGHAT, CDR2 FQDESV (reference sequence). This CDR3 is 15 amino acids long. Trimming left V 0 bases short and J 1 base short, with 9 bases between. The DNA of the CDR3 is TGTGCCAGCAGCTTAGCTTACATATCGAACACTGAAGCTTTCTTT. Its translation: CASSLAYISNTEAFF.

This clonotype was recorded a few times. This rearrangement joins TRBV7-9 to TRBJ2-1; D remains ambiguous. The CDR3 sequence is 15 residues long. From germline, CDR1 is SEHNR and CDR2 FQNEAQ (reference sequence). V lost 2 bases to trimming and J lost 7 bases, with 15 bases between them. CDR3 sequence: CASSLKPPEVNEQFF. DNA of the CDR3: TGTGCCAGCAGCTTAAAGCCTCCAGAAGTAAATGAGCAGTTCTTC.

This clonotype was recorded a few times. The J gene is TRBJ2-6, the V gene TRBV14, with 11 positions matching TRBD1. CDR1 SGHDN and CDR2 FVKESK come from the germline V gene. The CDR3 has 17 amino acids. J was trimmed by 2 bases and V by 1 base; bases with no gene match: 1. CDR3 coding DNA: TGTGCCAGCAGCCAAGTGGGACAGGGGGCTGGGGCCAACGTCCTGACTTTC. Amino acids: CASSQVGQGAGANVLTF.

This clonotype has at least ten counts. DNA of the CDR3: TGCAGCGTTGAAGGTGCGGCAGCTCAGGAGACCCAGTACTTC. This sequence encodes CSVEGAAAQETQYF. The genes are TRBV29-1 and TRBJ2-5, with no clear D. This CDR3 is built from 14 residues. V shed 1 base and J shed 5 bases, with 14 bases lying between them. CDR1 is SQVTM, CDR2 ANQGSEA, per germline. Filled out from reference TRBV29-1 and TRBJ2-5, the complete variable domain reads SAVISQKPSRDICQRGTSLTIQCQVDSQVTMMFWYRQQPGQSLTLIATANQGSEATYESGFVIDKFPISRPNLTFSTLTVSNMSPEDSSIYLCSVEGAAAQETQYFGPGTRLLVL.

The sample holds a few counts of this clonotype. The rearrangement links TRBV20-1 to TRBJ2-2; either TRBD1 or TRBD2 may fit D (7 bases each). V gave up 2 bases and J gave up 3 bases, with 13 bases separating them. CDR1 is DFQATT and CDR2 is SNEGSKA in the germline V gene (reference sequence). This CDR3 region has 15 residues. For the CDR3, the DNA is TGCAGTGCTAGAAGGGCAGGGGGGGACACCGGGGAGCTGTTTTTT. It codes for CSARRAGGDTGELFF.

V usage is TRBV20-1 and J usage is TRBJ2-7, with TRBD2 identical over 9 bases. Germline V gives CDR1 DFQATT, CDR2 SNEGSKA (reference sequence). V was clipped by 0 bases and J by 4 bases; unmatched bases: 16. The CDR3 loop spans 18 amino acids. The CDR3 sequence is CSARDSLPSGTSGYEQYF. In DNA, the CDR3 is TGCAGTGCTAGAGATAGTCTTCCTAGCGGGACATCTGGGTACGAGCAGTACTTC.

The sample holds many counts of this clonotype. The CDR3 nucleotides are TGCAGTGCACCGACTAGCGCCCAAGAGACCCAGTACTTC. Translating it yields CSAPTSAQETQYF. The chain is built from TRBV20-1 and TRBJ2-5; 8 bases are shared with TRBD2. The CDR3 loop spans 13 amino acids. Germline loops: CDR1 DFQATT, CDR2 SNEGSKA (reference sequence). J gave up 1 base and V 6 bases, and 4 bases lay outside the gene matches.

The chain combines TRBV6-5 with TRBJ2-1; 7 bases are shared with TRBD1. The CDR3 is 14 residues long. After removal of 5 bases from V and 4 bases from J, the junction contained 5 bases not matched to a gene. Germline V lookup: CDR1 MNHEY, CDR2 SVGAGI. The CDR3 nucleotides are TGTGCCAGCAGTGATGGACAGGTATACAATGAGCAGTTCTTC. Protein product: CASSDGQVYNEQFF.

The V gene is TRBV20-1, the J gene TRBJ2-3; no clear D. The CDR3 consists of 13 residues. The germline V gene encodes CDR1 DFQATT and CDR2 SNEGSKA (reference sequence). Trimming left V 1 base short and J 2 bases short, with 7 bases between. Here the CDR3 DNA reads TGCAGTGCTAGAGCCCAGGACACAGATACGCAGTATTTT. Its translation: CSARAQDTDTQYF.